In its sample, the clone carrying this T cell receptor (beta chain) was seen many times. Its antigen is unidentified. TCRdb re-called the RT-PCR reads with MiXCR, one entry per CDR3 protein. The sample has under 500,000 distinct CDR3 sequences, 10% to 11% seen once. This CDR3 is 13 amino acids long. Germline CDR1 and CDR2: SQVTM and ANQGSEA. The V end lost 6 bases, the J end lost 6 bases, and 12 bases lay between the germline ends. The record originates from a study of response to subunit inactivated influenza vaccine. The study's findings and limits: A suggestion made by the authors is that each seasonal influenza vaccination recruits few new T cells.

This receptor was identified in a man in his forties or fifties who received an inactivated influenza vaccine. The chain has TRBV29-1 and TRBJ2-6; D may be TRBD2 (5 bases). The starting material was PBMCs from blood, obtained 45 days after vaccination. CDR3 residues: CSVREALANVLTF. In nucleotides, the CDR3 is TGCAGCGTGAGGGAAGCATTGGCCAACGTCCTGACTTTC.